This T cell receptor beta chain appears in the sequencing data of a study of T cells in Graves' hyperthyroidism and ophthalmopathy. This clonotype appeared many times. The antigen remains undetermined. A roughly 9.3 ml volume of fresh peripheral blood provided the PBMCs. RNA transcripts provided the source from which TCR beta CDR3 regions were amplified. HTBI primers drove first-round RT-PCR of the TCR CDR3. TCRdb reanalysed the multiplex PCR reads using MiXCR and keeps one entry per CDR3 protein. The sample includes about 600,000 distinct CDR3 sequences, around 14% seen only once; the top ten take more than 6%. Overall study findings and caveats: Model predictions of ophthalmopathy came a median approximately 6.2 months before onset. Blood also held most thyroid clonotypes expanded beyond 0.001. Ophthalmopathy could be told apart from stable hyperthyroidism with a 13 V-J model.

The CDR3 extends over 13 amino acids. Losses at the gene ends were 5 bases for V and 6 bases for J; bases not matched to a gene: 6. CDR1 and CDR2 from the germline V gene are SGHTA and FQGNSA. V gene TRBV7-2 combines with J gene TRBJ2-7, with TRBD1 matching 8 bases. The clonotype was recovered from a woman aged 18-29 years with Graves' ophthalmopathy. The source material was blood. The CDR3 coding sequence is TGTGCCAGCAGCGTGGACAGGGCTCTCGAGCAGTACTTC. Its protein product is CASSVDRALEQYF. The entire variable domain, with the rest obtained from reference TRBV7-2 and TRBJ2-7, is as follows: GAGVSQSPSNKVTEKGKDVELRCDPISGHTALYWYRQSLGQGLEFLIYFQGNSAPDKSGLPSDRFSAERTGGSVSTLTIQRTQQEDSAVYLCASSVDRALEQYFGPGTRLTVT.